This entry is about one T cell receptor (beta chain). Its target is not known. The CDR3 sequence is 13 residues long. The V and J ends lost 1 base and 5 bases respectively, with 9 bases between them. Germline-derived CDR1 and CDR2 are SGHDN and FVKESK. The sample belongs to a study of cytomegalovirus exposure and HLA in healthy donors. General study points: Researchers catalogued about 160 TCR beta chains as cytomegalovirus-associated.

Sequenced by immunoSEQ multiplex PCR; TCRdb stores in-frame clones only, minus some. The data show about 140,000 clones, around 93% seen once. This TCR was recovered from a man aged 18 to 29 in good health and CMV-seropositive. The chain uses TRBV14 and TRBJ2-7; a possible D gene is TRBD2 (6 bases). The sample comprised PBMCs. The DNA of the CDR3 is TGTGCCAGCAGCCAAGGGTCGGGAGACGAGCAGTACTTC. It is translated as CASSQGSGDEQYF.